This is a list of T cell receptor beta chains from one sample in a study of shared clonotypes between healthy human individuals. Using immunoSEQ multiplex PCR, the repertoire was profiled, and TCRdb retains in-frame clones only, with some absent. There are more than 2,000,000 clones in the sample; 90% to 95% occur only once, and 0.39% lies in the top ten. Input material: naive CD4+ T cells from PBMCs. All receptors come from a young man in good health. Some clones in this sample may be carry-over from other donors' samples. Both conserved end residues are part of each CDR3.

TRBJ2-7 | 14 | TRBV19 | CASSLTSGSYEQYF
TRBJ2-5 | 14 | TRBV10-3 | CAISESYSQETQYF
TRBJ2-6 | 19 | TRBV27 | CASSRKGTGGPSGANVLTF
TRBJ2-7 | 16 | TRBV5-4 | CASNTRTGGDQNEQYF
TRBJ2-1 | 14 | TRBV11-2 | CASSLAATYNEQFF
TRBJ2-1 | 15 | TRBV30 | CAWSVTSGSLNEQFF
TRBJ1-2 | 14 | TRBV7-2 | CASSEGAGGYGYTF
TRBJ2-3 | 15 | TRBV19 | CASSNSAGATDTQYF
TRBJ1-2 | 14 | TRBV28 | CASSPPGRLYGYTF
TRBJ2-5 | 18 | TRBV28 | CASNTWTVIPKSQETQYF
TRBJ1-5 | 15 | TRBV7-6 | CASSRDQGNNQPQHF
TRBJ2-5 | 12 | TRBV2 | CASSVRQETQYF
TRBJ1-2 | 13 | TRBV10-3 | CAISELGQSGYTF
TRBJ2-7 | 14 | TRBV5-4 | CASSPGQGGGEQYF
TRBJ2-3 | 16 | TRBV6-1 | CASSVLGREVSKTQYF
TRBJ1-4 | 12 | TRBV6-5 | CASSQPGLGLFF
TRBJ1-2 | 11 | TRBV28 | CASRDNYGYTF
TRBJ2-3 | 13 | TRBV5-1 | CASSLDGAGGKYF
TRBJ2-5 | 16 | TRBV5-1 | CASSLGDFGGAETQYF
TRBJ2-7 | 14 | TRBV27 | CASSPPLTGYEQYF
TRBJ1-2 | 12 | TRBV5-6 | CASSLGLGIYTF
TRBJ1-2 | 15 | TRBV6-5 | CASRPPGQRFYGYTF
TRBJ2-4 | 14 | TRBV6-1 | CASSPDRAVNIQYF
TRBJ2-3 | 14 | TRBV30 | CACNPSGSPDTQYF
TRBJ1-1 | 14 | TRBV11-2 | CASSPRPMNTEAFF
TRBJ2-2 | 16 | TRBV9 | CASSTGLAGFTGELFF
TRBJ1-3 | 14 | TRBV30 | CAWRTGSNGNTIYF
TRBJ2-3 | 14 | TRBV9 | CASSLITSSDTQYF
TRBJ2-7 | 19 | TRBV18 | CASSPPAPDPTDRAYEQYF